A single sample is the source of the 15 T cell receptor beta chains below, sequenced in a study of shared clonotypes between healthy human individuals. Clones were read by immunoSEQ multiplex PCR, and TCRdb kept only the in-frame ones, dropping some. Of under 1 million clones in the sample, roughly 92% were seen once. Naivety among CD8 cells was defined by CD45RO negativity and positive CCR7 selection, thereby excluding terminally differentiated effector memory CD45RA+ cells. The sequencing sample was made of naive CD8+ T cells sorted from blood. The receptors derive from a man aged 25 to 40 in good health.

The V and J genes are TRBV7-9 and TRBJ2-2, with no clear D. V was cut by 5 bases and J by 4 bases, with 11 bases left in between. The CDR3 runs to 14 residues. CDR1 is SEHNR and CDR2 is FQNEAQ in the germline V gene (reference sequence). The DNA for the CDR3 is TGTGCCAGCAGCCCCACCACCGGCACCGGGGAGCTGTTTTTT. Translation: CASSPTTGTGELFF.

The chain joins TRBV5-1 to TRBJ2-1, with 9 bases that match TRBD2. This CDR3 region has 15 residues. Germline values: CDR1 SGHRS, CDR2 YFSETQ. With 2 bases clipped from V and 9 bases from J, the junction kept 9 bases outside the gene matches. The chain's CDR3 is CASSFSSGIHVEQFF. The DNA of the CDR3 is TGCGCCAGCAGCTTTTCTAGCGGGATTCATGTTGAGCAGTTCTTC. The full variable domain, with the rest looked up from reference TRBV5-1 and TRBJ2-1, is KAGVTQTPRYLIKTRGQQVTLSCSPISGHRSVSWYQQTPGQGLQFLFEYFSETQRNKGNFPGRFSGRQFSNSRSEMNVSTLELGDSALYLCASSFSSGIHVEQFFGPGTRLTVL.

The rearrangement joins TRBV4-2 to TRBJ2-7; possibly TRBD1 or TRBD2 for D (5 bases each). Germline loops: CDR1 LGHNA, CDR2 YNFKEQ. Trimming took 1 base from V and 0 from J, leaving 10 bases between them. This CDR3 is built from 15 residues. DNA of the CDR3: TGTGCCAGCAGCCAAGTTAAGGGGAGCTCCTACGAGCAGTACTTC. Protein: CASSQVKGSSYEQYF.

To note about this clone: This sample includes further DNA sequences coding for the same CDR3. The CDR3: CASSLGQGIYNEQFF. The CDR3, as DNA: TGTGCCAGCAGCTTAGGGCAGGGTATCTACAATGAGCAGTTCTTC. This chain links TRBV7-3 with TRBJ2-1; TRBD1 is a possible D gene (5 bases). The CDR3 sequence is 15 residues long. V shed 2 bases and J shed 3 bases, with 11 bases lying between them. Germline V lookup: CDR1 SGHTA, CDR2 FQGTGA.

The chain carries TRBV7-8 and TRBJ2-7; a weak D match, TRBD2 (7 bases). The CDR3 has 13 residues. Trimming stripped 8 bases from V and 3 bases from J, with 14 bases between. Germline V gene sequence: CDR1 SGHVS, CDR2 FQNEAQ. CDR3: CASLEGGHYEQYF. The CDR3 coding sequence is TGTGCCAGCTTAGAGGGGGGGCACTACGAGCAGTACTTC.

The CDR3 sequence is CASSYGQPNTEAFF. CDR3 bases: TGTGCCAGCAGTTACGGACAGCCGAACACTGAAGCTTTCTTT. The chain has TRBV6-5 and TRBJ1-1, with a weak D call TRBD1 (6 bases). The CDR3 runs 14 residues. The germline V gene encodes CDR1 MNHEY and CDR2 SVGAGI. V was trimmed by 2 bases and J by 1 base, leaving 8 bases between them.

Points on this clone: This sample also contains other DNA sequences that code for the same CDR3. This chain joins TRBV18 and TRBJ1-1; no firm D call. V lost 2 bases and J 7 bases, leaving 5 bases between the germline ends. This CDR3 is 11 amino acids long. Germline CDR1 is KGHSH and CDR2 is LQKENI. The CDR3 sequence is CASSPGIEAFF. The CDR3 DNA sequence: TGTGCCAGCTCACCAGGGATTGAAGCTTTCTTT.

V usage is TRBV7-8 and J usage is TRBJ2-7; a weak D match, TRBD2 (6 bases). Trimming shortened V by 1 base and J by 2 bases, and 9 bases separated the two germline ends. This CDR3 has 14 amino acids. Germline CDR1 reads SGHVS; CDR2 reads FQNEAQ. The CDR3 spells CASSLGPGAYEQYF. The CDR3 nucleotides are TGTGCCAGCAGCTTAGGTCCGGGGGCCTACGAGCAGTACTTC. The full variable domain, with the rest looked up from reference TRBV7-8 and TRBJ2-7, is GAGVSQSPRYKVAKRGQDVALRCDPISGHVSLFWYQQALGQGPEFLTYFQNEAQLDKSGLPSDRFFAERPEGSVSTLKIQRTQQEDSAVYLCASSLGPGAYEQYFGPGTRLTVT.

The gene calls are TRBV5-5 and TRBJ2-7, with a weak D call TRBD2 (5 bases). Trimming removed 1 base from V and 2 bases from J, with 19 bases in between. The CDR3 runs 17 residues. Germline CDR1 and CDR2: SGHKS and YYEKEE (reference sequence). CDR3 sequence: CASSLRSGSGFPYEQYF. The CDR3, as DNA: TGTGCCAGCAGCTTGCGGTCTGGGAGTGGGTTCCCCTACGAGCAGTACTTC.

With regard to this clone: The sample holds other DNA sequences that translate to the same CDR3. The DNA of the CDR3 is TGCGCCAGCAGCTTGGGGGCCGCCTACGAGCAGTACTTC. Translated, it gives CASSLGAAYEQYF. V usage is TRBV5-1 and J usage is TRBJ2-7; no firm D call. The CDR3 length is 13 residues. With 0 bases removed from V and 2 bases from J, the gap between germline ends came to 6 bases. The germline V gene has CDR1 SGHRS and CDR2 YFSETQ. The full variable domain, its missing parts supplied by reference TRBV5-1 and TRBJ2-7, is KAGVTQTPRYLIKTRGQQVTLSCSPISGHRSVSWYQQTPGQGLQFLFEYFSETQRNKGNFPGRFSGRQFSNSRSEMNVSTLELGDSALYLCASSLGAAYEQYFGPGTRLTVT.

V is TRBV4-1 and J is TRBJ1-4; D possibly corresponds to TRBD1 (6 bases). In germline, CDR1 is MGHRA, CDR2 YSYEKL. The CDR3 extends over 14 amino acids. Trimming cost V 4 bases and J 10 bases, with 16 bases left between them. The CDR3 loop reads CASSLTGYSGKLFF. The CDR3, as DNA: TGCGCCAGCAGCCTAACAGGGTACAGCGGAAAACTGTTTTTT.

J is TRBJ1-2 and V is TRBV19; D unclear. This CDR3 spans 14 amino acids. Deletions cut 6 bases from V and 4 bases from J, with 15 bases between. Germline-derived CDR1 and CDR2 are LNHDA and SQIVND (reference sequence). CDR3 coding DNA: TGTGCCAGTAGCTCCGCCAAGGACCTCTATGGCTACACCTTC. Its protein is CASSSAKDLYGYTF.

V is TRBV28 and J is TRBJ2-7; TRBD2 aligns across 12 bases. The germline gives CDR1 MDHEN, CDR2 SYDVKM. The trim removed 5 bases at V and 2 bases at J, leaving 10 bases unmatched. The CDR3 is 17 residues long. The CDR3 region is CASSRGVTSGSTYEQYF. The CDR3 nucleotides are TGTGCCAGCAGTAGGGGGGTGACTAGCGGGAGTACCTACGAGCAGTACTTC.

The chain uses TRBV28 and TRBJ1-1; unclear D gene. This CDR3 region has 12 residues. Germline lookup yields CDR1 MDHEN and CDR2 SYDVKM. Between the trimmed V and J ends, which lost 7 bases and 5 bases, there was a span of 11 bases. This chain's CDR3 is CASNWGGTEAFF. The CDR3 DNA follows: TGTGCCAGCAACTGGGGAGGGACTGAAGCTTTCTTT.

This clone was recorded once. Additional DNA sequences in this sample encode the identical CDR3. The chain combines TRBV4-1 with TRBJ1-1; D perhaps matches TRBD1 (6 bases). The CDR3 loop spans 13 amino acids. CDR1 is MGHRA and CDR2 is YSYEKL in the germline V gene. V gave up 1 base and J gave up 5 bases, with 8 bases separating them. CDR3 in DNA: TGCGCCAGCAGCCAAGTAAGGGGGACTGAAGCTTTCTTT. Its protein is CASSQVRGTEAFF.